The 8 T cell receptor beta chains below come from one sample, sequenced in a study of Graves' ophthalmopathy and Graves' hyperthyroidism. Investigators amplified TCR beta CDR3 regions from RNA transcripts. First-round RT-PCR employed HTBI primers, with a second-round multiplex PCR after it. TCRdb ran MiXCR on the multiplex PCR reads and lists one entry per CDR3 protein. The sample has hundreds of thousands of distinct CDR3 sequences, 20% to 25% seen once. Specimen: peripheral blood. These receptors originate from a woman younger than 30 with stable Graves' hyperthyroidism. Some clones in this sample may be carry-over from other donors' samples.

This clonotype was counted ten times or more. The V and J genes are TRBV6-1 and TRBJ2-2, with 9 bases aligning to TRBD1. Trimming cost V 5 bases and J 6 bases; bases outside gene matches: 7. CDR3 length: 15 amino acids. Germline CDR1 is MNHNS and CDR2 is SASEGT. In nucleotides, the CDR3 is TGTGCCAGCAGTACCAGGACAGGGGCGTCCGGGGAGCTGTTTTTT. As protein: CASSTRTGASGELFF.

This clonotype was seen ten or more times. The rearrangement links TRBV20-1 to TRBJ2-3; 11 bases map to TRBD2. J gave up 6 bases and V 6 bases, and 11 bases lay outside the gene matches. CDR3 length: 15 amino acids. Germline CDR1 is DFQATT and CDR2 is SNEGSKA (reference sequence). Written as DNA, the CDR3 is TGCAGTGCCGAGGCGGCTAGCGGGGGGCGGGATACGCAGTATTTT. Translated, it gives CSAEAASGGRDTQYF.

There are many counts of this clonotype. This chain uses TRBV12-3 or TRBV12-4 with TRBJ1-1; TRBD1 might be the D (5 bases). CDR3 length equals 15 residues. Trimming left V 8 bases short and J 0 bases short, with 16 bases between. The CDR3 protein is CASYLIEGVNTEAFF. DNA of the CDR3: TGTGCCAGCTATCTCATCGAAGGGGTGAACACTGAAGCTTTCTTT.

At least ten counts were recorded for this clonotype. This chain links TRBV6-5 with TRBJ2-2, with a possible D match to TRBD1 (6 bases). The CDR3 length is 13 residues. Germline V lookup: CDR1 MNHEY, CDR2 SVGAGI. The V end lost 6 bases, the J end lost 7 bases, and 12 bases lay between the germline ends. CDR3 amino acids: CASRIQGNGELFF. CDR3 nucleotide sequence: TGTGCCAGCAGAATACAGGGTAACGGGGAGCTGTTTTTT.

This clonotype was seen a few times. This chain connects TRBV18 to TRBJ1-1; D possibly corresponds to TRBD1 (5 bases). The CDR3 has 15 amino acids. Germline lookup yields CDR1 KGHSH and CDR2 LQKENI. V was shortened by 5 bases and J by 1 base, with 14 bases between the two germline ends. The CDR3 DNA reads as TGTGCCAGCTCAACGTTGGGCGGGGGGAACACTGAAGCTTTCTTT. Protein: CASSTLGGGNTEAFF.

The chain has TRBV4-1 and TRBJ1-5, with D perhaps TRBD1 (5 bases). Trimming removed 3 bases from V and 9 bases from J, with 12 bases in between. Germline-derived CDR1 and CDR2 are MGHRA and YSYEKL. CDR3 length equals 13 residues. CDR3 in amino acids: CASSQLGAGPQHF. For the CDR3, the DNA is TGCGCCAGCAGCCAGCTTGGGGCAGGGCCCCAGCATTTT.

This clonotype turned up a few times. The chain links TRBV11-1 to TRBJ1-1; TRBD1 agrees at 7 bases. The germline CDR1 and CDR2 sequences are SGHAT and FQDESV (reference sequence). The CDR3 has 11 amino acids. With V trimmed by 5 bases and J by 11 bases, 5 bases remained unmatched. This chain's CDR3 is CASSEGQRAFF. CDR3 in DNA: TGTGCCAGCAGCGAGGGACAGCGGGCTTTCTTT.

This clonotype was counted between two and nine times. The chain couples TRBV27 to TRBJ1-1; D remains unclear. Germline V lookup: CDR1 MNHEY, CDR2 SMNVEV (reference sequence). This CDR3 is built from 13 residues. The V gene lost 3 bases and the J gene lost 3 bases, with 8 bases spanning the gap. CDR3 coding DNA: TGTGCCAGCAGTTTTGAGGAGGACACTGAAGCTTTCTTT. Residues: CASSFEEDTEAFF.